This T cell receptor beta chain comes out of a study of blood T cells in healthy people across ages. Findings of the study overall: It was held that the diversity estimates obtained from one million T cells were underestimates.

Notes on this clonotype: What it binds is not known. This CDR3 fails to terminate in the conserved phenylalanine or tryptophan, so it likely reflects a read error.

Drawing of peripheral blood yielded 7.5 to 10 milliliters from each donor. The CDR3 is made up of 12 amino acids. The V gene end was trimmed by 3 bases and the J gene end by 4 bases; junction bases not matched to a gene: 1. CDR1 is DFQATT, CDR2 SNEGSKA, per germline (reference sequence). A second PCR of roughly 7 to 11 cycles used a sample-barcoded 5' primer and a J-beta primer mix. Unique molecular identifiers of 12 random nucleotides labeled each cDNA. TCRdb re-called the 5' RACE reads with MiXCR, one entry per CDR3 protein. The sample lists 1.5 million to 2 million distinct CDR3 sequences, 28% seen once, with roughly 8% in the top ten.

This sequence joins TRBV20-1 and TRBJ2-7; the match to TRBD1 covers 9 bases. The receptor was derived from a woman aged 25 to 45 in good health. The sequencing sample was made of blood. In DNA, the CDR3 is TGCAGTGCTAGCGGGACAGGGTACGAGCAGTACTGC. Translated: CSASGTGYEQYC.